What follows are 13 T cell receptor beta chains derived from one specimen sequenced in a study of T cell repertoires in cytomegalovirus infection. Their antigen targets remain unknown. MiXCR, applied by TCRdb to the reads, yields one record per CDR3 protein. The sample yields approximately 350,000 distinct CDR3 sequences, around a third seen once. This specimen consisted of cultured PBMCs, obtained from culture after CMV antigen stimulation. The receptors derive from a human donor in good health (CMV status not recorded). Some clones in this sample may be carry-over from other donors' samples.

The chain is built from TRBV18 and TRBJ1-1; 11 bases fit TRBD1. With V trimmed by 2 bases and J by 4 bases, 15 bases remained unmatched. Germline-derived CDR1 and CDR2 are KGHSH and LQKENI. The CDR3 is 19 amino acids. For the CDR3, the DNA is TGTGCCAGCTCACCAATGGGACCCGGGACAGGGGGTGTCGGCACTGAAGCTTTCTTT. Translating it yields CASSPMGPGTGGVGTEAFF.

This clonotype was recorded many times. This chain links TRBV7-2 with TRBJ2-7, with unresolved D. The V and J ends lost 4 bases and 0 bases respectively, with 4 bases between them. CDR3 length equals 12 residues. The germline gives CDR1 SGHTA, CDR2 FQGNSA. CDR3 DNA: TGTGCCAGCAGCTCTACCTCCTACGAGCAGTACTTC. Encoded protein: CASSSTSYEQYF.

The V and J genes are TRBV6-8 and TRBJ2-7, with 11 positions matching TRBD1. The ends lost 6 bases at V and 5 bases at J; junction bases unmatched: 3. CDR3 length: 13 amino acids. Germline CDR1 MNHGY, CDR2 SAAAGT. The CDR3 protein is CASRRTGGHEQYF. CDR3 sequence (DNA): TGTGCCAGCAGACGGACAGGGGGCCACGAGCAGTACTTC.

The rearrangement links TRBV5-6 to TRBJ2-3, with TRBD1 as a possible D gene (5 bases). From germline, CDR1 is SGHDT and CDR2 YYEEEE. The CDR3 consists of 15 residues. V was trimmed by 1 base and J by 3 bases, leaving 12 bases between them. CDR3 nucleotides: TGTGCCAGCAGCTTGTCAGGGTTGGGGACAGATACGCAGTATTTT. Its translation: CASSLSGLGTDTQYF.

J is TRBJ2-2 and V is TRBV6-6, with 7 bases matching TRBD1. This CDR3 comprises 15 residues. Trimming took 4 bases from V and 5 from J; bases not matched to a gene: 7. Germline values: CDR1 MNHNY, CDR2 SVGAGI (reference sequence). The CDR3 is CASSSGTVATGELFF. For the CDR3, the DNA is TGTGCCAGCAGTTCCGGGACAGTTGCTACCGGGGAGCTGTTTTTT.

V gene TRBV7-6 combines with J gene TRBJ2-1, with D possibly being TRBD1 (6 bases). There are 15 residues in the CDR3. Trimming stripped 1 base from V and 3 bases from J, with 10 bases between. Looked up from germline, CDR1 is SGHVS and CDR2 is FNYEAQ. The CDR3 DNA is TGTGCCAGCAGCTTAGAAGGGGGTCTCTACAATGAGCAGTTCTTC. This translates into CASSLEGGLYNEQFF.

V usage is TRBV29-1 and J usage is TRBJ2-1; 7 bases are a match to TRBD1. Trimming cost V 6 bases and J 7 bases; bases outside gene matches: 9. This CDR3 region has 13 residues. Germline V CDR1 and CDR2: SQVTM, ANQGSEA. The CDR3 reads CSVEPTGKNEQFF. The CDR3 nucleotides are TGCAGCGTCGAACCGACAGGGAAGAATGAGCAGTTCTTC.

CDR3 nucleotides: TGTGCCAGCAGCCAATGGGAAGAGACCCAGTACTTC. Protein: CASSQWEETQYF. This sequence joins TRBV9 and TRBJ2-5; D call uncertain. V was pared by 4 bases and J by 3 bases, with 7 bases between. Per germline, CDR1 SGDLS and CDR2 YYNGEE. This CDR3 region has 12 residues.

There are a few counts of this clonotype. The chain is built from TRBV7-2 and TRBJ2-7; D not certain. Germline V lookup: CDR1 SGHTA, CDR2 FQGNSA. Between the trimmed V and J ends, which lost 5 bases and 4 bases, there was a span of 15 bases. The CDR3 is 14 amino acids. In nucleotides, the CDR3 is TGTGCCAGCAGCCCCCCCGTTGGGGTGTACGAGCAGTACTTC. It translates to CASSPPVGVYEQYF.

This clonotype turned up a few times. V is TRBV5-6 and J is TRBJ1-5; D gene ambiguous. V was cut by 4 bases and J by 6 bases, with 32 bases left in between. The CDR3 spans 20 residues. Germline values: CDR1 SGHDT, CDR2 YYEEEE. The CDR3 region has the DNA TGTGCCAGCAGCGCTATAGAGGGCGATCGGGTACAAAGAAGGCTTCAGCCCCAGCATTTT. Translated, it gives CASSAIEGDRVQRRLQPQHF.

This sequence joins TRBV20-1 and TRBJ2-1, with 12 bases that match TRBD2. Germline trimming cut 0 bases from V and 9 bases from J; bases unmatched to any gene: 9. The V gene's germline CDR1 is DFQATT and CDR2 SNEGSKA (reference sequence). This CDR3 is 16 amino acids long. This CDR3 is CSARELPTSGRGEQFF. DNA of the CDR3: TGCAGTGCTAGAGAATTGCCGACTAGCGGGAGAGGTGAGCAGTTCTTC.

To note about this clonotype: The CDR3 ends on some other residue instead of the conserved phenylalanine or tryptophan, so this is likely a read error. The V gene is TRBV7-9, the J gene TRBJ2-3; 9 bases fit TRBD2. With 1 base clipped from V and 1 base from J, the junction kept 3 bases outside the gene matches. This CDR3 contains 16 residues. Looked up from germline, CDR1 is SEHNR and CDR2 is FQNEAQ (reference sequence). The DNA for the CDR3 is TGTGCCAGCAGCTTAGGGACTAGCGTTCGCACAGATACGCAGTATATT. It yields the protein CASSLGTSVRTDTQYI.

The V and J genes are TRBV20-1 and TRBJ1-2, with 8 bases matching TRBD1. This CDR3 comprises 13 residues. The V segment lost 3 bases and the J segment 3 bases; nucleotides outside the gene matches: 3. Germline CDR1 reads DFQATT; CDR2 reads SNEGSKA (reference sequence). CDR3 sequence reads: CSARDRDDYGYTF. CDR3 in DNA: TGCAGTGCTAGGGACAGGGACGACTATGGCTACACCTTC.